The present T cell receptor (beta chain) was sequenced within a study of neurological immune-mediated disorders. The CDR3 runs to 14 residues. Germline loops: CDR1 DFQATT, CDR2 SNEGSKA (reference sequence). The cDNA was generated through 5'RACE incorporating 10-nucleotide random UMIs. One entry per CDR3 protein results from TCRdb running MiXCR on the 5' RACE reads. Of tens of thousands of distinct CDR3 sequences in the sample, roughly 2.5% were seen once. Notes on the study in general: Multiple sclerosis was found to have the least TCR clonal expansion, below healthy controls, and HTLV-1-associated myelopathy the most.

This clonotype was seen ten or more times. Its target is not known. Germline is not matched at one junction end, which may reflect a read error. This sequence joins TRBV20-1 and TRBJ1-1; D is perhaps TRBD1 (6 bases). Sequenced material: PBMCs. The receptor was derived from a man aged 50-60 years with multiple sclerosis. The CDR3 DNA reads as TGCAGTGCTCGAGATGGACAGAGGGACACTGAAGCTTTCTTT. The encoded protein is CSARDGQRDTEAFF.